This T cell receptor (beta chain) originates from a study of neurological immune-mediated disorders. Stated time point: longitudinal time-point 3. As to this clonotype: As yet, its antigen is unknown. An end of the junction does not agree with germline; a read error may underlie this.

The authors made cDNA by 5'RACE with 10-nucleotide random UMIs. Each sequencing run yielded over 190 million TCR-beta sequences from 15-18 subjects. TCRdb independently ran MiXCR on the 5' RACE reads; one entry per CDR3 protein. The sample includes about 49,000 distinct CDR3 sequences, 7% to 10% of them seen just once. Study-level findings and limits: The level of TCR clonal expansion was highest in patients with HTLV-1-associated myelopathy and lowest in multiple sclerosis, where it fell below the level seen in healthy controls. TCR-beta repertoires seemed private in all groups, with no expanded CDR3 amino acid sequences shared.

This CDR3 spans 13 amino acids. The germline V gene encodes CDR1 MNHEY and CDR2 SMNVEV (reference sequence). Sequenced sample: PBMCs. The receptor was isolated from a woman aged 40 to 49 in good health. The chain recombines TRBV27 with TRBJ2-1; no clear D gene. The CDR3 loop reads CASSLPGLNKQFF. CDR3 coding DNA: TGTGCCAGCAGCTTGCCAGGTCTCAATAAGCAGTTCTTC.